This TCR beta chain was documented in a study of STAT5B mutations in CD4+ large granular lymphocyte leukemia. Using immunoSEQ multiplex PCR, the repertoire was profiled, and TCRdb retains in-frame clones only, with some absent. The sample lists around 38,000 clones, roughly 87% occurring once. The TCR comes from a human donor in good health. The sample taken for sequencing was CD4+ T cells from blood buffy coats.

The CDR3 DNA sequence: TGTGCCAGCAGCGCGAGAAGGGACACCGGGGAGCTGTTTTTT. It yields the protein CASSARRDTGELFF. This chain joins TRBV6-4 and TRBJ2-2; the D is unclear. Trimming cost V 6 bases and J 3 bases, with 11 bases left between them. This CDR3 contains 14 residues. From germline, CDR1 is MRHNA and CDR2 SNTAGT.